The 16 T cell receptor beta chains below were found in one sample sequenced in a study of T cells expressing NK-cell markers (TCRdb year 2020). Library creation used 5' RACE. The sequencer was an Illumina HiSeq 2000. Once TCRdb had reprocessed the reads, it stored one entry per CDR3 protein sequence and supplied no DNA. The sample table records about 460,000 distinct CDR3 sequences. The top ten clonotypes cover over 1.3% of the sample. Sequencing used blood T cells: a sorted CD56 or NKG2C T cell subset, CD4+ or CD8+ T cells, or bulk PBMC T cells (not recorded which). These receptors were collected from a woman between 50 and 59 years old in good health. Donor details come from another sample of the same person, matched by shared clones.

The chain employs TRBV5-1 and TRBJ2-7; without DNA, the TCRdb call of TRBD1 cannot be checked. CDR1 and CDR2 from the germline V gene are SGHRS and YFSETQ. This CDR3 is built from 15 residues. The CDR3 here is CASSLEGQGFNEQYF.

The rearrangement uses TRBV20-1 and TRBJ2-4; the D call of TRBD2 rests on TCRdb alone, since no DNA is present to check it. The CDR3 is 16 residues long. Germline CDR1 is DFQATT and CDR2 is SNEGSKA (reference sequence). The CDR3: CSARREAGGPRNIQYF.

The rearrangement uses TRBV6-2 or TRBV6-3 and TRBJ2-3; TCRdb reports TRBD1, a call that lacks DNA to check it against. Germline V lookup: CDR1 MNHEY, CDR2 SVGEGT. The CDR3 extends over 11 amino acids. CDR3 region: CASFSGEAQYF.

V and J are TRBV7-2 and TRBJ2-3; checking the TCRdb D call of TRBD2 is not possible without DNA. From germline, CDR1 is SGHTA and CDR2 FQGNSA. This CDR3 has 17 amino acids. The CDR3 is CASSFSPGGAGTDTQYF.

The chain carries TRBV10-3 and TRBJ2-1; TCRdb outputs TRBD2, but without DNA this stays unchecked. This CDR3 has 16 residues. From germline, CDR1 is ENHRY and CDR2 SYGVKD. This CDR3 is CAISGSGTSVYNEQFF.

The rearrangement uses TRBV10-1 and TRBJ2-5. The CDR3 sequence is 14 residues long. Per germline, CDR1 WNHNN and CDR2 SYGVQD (reference sequence). CDR3 in amino acids: CASSESLGQETQYF.

The CDR3 spells CSASPGQGNQPQHF. The chain combines TRBV20-1 with TRBJ1-5; TCRdb indicates TRBD1, and absent DNA this call remains unverified. Germline CDR1 and CDR2: DFQATT and SNEGSKA (reference sequence). The CDR3 loop spans 14 amino acids.

CDR3 protein: CASSPPVSGINNEQFF. The V gene is TRBV4-1, the J gene TRBJ2-1; no DNA is available, so the TRBD2 call from TCRdb remains unchecked. CDR3 length: 16 residues. Germline V gene sequence: CDR1 MGHRA, CDR2 YSYEKL.

The rearrangement joins TRBV5-1 to TRBJ2-2. From germline, CDR1 is SGHRS and CDR2 YFSETQ. The CDR3 has 16 residues. The CDR3 region is CASSLAVSANTGELFF.

The chain combines TRBV6-5 with TRBJ2-2; TCRdb gives TRBD2 as the D gene, but with no DNA this cannot be confirmed. The germline V gene has CDR1 MNHEY and CDR2 SVGAGI. The CDR3 covers 11 residues. Here the CDR3 reads CASIGGTKLFF.

This chain joins TRBV7-9 and TRBJ1-2. The germline V gene has CDR1 SEHNR and CDR2 FQNEAQ (reference sequence). The CDR3 runs to 15 residues. The CDR3 sequence is CASSARGGFNYGYTF.

This rearrangement joins TRBV10-3 to TRBJ2-3. This CDR3 is built from 13 residues. Germline lookup yields CDR1 ENHRY and CDR2 SYGVKD. CDR3 sequence: CAISSIRTDTQYF.

CDR3 sequence: CSVGSDTRGTEAFF. The V call is TRBV29-1, the J call TRBJ1-1. Germline-derived CDR1 and CDR2 are SQVTM and ANQGSEA. The CDR3 length is 14 residues.

V is TRBV12-3 or TRBV12-4 and J is TRBJ2-1; checking the TCRdb D call of TRBD2 is not possible without DNA. The CDR3 is 15 residues long. CDR3: CASRGSGRPTDGQFF.

This chain connects TRBV7-8 to TRBJ1-5; there is no DNA to check the TCRdb D call of TRBD1. The CDR3 runs 13 residues. In germline, CDR1 is SGHVS, CDR2 FQNEAQ. This CDR3 is CASSSGPDQPQHF.

The chain couples TRBV4-1 to TRBJ2-3; the D call from TCRdb, TRBD1, cannot be confirmed without DNA. Germline loops: CDR1 MGHRA, CDR2 YSYEKL. The CDR3 contains 17 residues. CDR3 in amino acids: CASSQDPDRGQMDTQYF.